This section outlines one T cell receptor (beta chain) sequence together with its context. Other nucleotide sequences from this sample produce the same CDR3. The germline V and J ends were trimmed by 3 bases and 5 bases, with 10 bases remaining between them. The length of the CDR3 is 13 residues. Germline lookup yields CDR1 MNHEY and CDR2 SVGAGI. The sample originates from a study of T cell changes during pregnancy in multiple sclerosis. Only in-frame clones appear in the TCRdb table, and some are missing; sequencing was by immunoSEQ multiplex PCR. This table has about 73,000 clones, 75% to 90% appearing once.

The TCR originated in a female donor in good health, enrolled as a control in a pregnancy study. V usage is TRBV6-5 and J usage is TRBJ1-1, with D maybe TRBD1 (5 bases). Source: peripheral blood, taken after pregnancy. CDR3 residues: CASSYRRGTEAFF. CDR3 coding DNA: TGTGCCAGCAGTTATCGGAGGGGAACTGAAGCTTTCTTT.